These 18 T cell receptor beta chains came from one sample sequenced in a study of blood T cell repertoires in COVID-19. Data came from immunoSEQ multiplex PCR; TCRdb stores just in-frame clones and leaves some out. The repertoire holds 150,000 to 200,000 clones, with around 80% as singletons. Sequenced: peripheral blood. These receptors were collected from a man aged 55-75 years with active or convalescent COVID-19.

V is TRBV12-3 or TRBV12-4 and J is TRBJ2-7; a possible D gene is TRBD1 (5 bases). V was pared by 2 bases and J by 6 bases, with 8 bases between. The CDR3 has 12 amino acids. CDR3 region: CASSLLGREQYF. CDR3 coding DNA: TGTGCCAGCAGTTTACTGGGGCGCGAGCAGTACTTC.

The chain has TRBV6-5 and TRBJ1-2; possibly TRBD1 for D (6 bases). The V gene's germline CDR1 is MNHEY and CDR2 SVGAGI. The CDR3 has 15 amino acids. V was pared by 6 bases and J by 7 bases, with 21 bases between. The CDR3 spells CASRTGGGGASGYTF. CDR3 DNA: TGTGCCAGCAGAACGGGAGGAGGGGGAGCGTCTGGCTACACCTTC.

This chain uses TRBV3-1 (or the pseudogene TRBV3-2) with TRBJ2-7; 9 nucleotides align to TRBD1. J lost 3 bases, V lost 1 base, and 7 bases had no gene match. Germline values: CDR1 LGHDT, CDR2 YNNKEL (reference sequence). CDR3 length: 16 amino acids. The CDR3 here is CASSQGEKTGGYEQYF. The CDR3 region has the DNA TGTGCCAGCAGCCAAGGAGAGAAGACAGGGGGCTACGAGCAGTACTTC.

This clone was counted once. V usage is TRBV16 and J usage is TRBJ1-5, with D possibly matching TRBD1 (5 bases). Per the germline V gene, CDR1 is KGHSY and CDR2 is FQNENV. Between the trimmed V and J ends, which lost 0 bases and 9 bases, there was a span of 15 bases. The CDR3 extends over 15 amino acids. CDR3 residues: CASSQSGQAGGPQHF. The CDR3 nucleotides are TGTGCCAGCAGCCAATCGGGGCAGGCGGGGGGGCCCCAGCATTTT.

This rearrangement joins TRBV5-6 to TRBJ2-5, with 8 bases that match TRBD1. Germline CDR1 is SGHDT and CDR2 is YYEEEE. CDR3 length: 13 residues. Trimming at V came to 5 bases and at J to 6 bases, leaving 6 bases not matched to a gene. CDR3 coding DNA: TGTGCCAGCAGTGCAGACAGGGGTCAGACCCAGTACTTC. This sequence encodes CASSADRGQTQYF.

This clone was detected a few times. The chain is built from TRBV15 and TRBJ1-1, with TRBD1 matching over 7 bases. CDR3 length: 16 amino acids. Germline CDR1 and CDR2: LNHNV and YYDKDF (reference sequence). V lost 5 bases and J lost 2; bases outside the gene matches: 11. The CDR3 DNA is TGTGCCACCAGCCCCCGACGTCAGGGGGGTAACACTGAAGCTTTCTTT. Amino acids: CATSPRRQGGNTEAFF. The entire variable domain, with the rest obtained from reference TRBV15 and TRBJ1-1, is as follows: DAMVIQNPRYQVTQFGKPVTLSCSQTLNHNVMYWYQQKSSQAPKLLFHYYDKDFNNEADTPDNFQSRRPNTSFCFLDIRSPGLGDTAMYLCATSPRRQGGNTEAFFGQGTRLTVV.

The rearrangement joins TRBV19 to TRBJ1-5; no clear D. The germline gives CDR1 LNHDA, CDR2 SQIVND (reference sequence). This CDR3 comprises 13 residues. The germline V and J ends were trimmed by 3 bases and 6 bases, with 9 bases remaining between them. The CDR3 region is CASSIPPGQPQHF. Here the CDR3 DNA reads TGTGCCAGTAGTATTCCCCCCGGTCAGCCCCAGCATTTT.

The chain uses TRBV10-3 and TRBJ2-7; 14 bases match TRBD2. The CDR3 is 16 amino acids. Germline V gene lookup returns CDR1 ENHRY and CDR2 SYGVKD. J lost 1 base, V lost 2 bases, and 1 base had no gene match. The CDR3: CAISEGLAGGSYEQYF. The CDR3 DNA reads TGTGCCATCAGTGAGGGACTAGCGGGGGGTTCCTACGAGCAGTACTTC.

This rearrangement joins TRBV6-1 to TRBJ2-7; D call uncertain. The CDR3 sequence is 14 residues long. V was cut by 2 bases and J by 2 bases, with 10 bases left in between. Per the germline V gene, CDR1 is MNHNS and CDR2 is SASEGT. The CDR3 DNA sequence: TGTGCCAGCAGTGAACCCAGGCGAACCTACGAGCAGTACTTC. Its protein is CASSEPRRTYEQYF.

The chain has TRBV6-5 and TRBJ2-1, with 11 bases matching TRBD2. Unmatched junction bases numbered 7, after V lost 7 bases and J lost 8 bases. Germline assignment: CDR1 MNHEY and CDR2 SVGAGI. This CDR3 region has 14 residues. The CDR3 protein is CASKTSGRLDEQFF. DNA for the CDR3: TGTGCCAGCAAAACTAGCGGGAGATTAGATGAGCAGTTCTTC.

The sample holds one count of this clone. This chain links TRBV29-1 with TRBJ2-5, with D maybe TRBD1 (7 bases). Germline loops: CDR1 SQVTM, CDR2 ANQGSEA. Trimming shortened V by 5 bases and J by 4 bases, and 17 bases separated the two germline ends. The CDR3 sequence is 14 residues long. The CDR3: CSVRIGGGPETQYF. Here the CDR3 DNA reads TGCAGCGTTCGGATCGGAGGGGGCCCAGAGACCCAGTACTTC.

V gene TRBV14 combines with J gene TRBJ2-7, with 7 bases that match TRBD2. The V gene's germline CDR1 is SGHDN and CDR2 FVKESK. There are 15 residues in the CDR3. Trimming removed 5 bases from V and 2 bases from J; junction bases left unmatched: 9. The DNA of the CDR3 is TGTGCCAGCAGCTATGGACTAGTGGTCCCCTACGAGCAGTACTTC. Translated: CASSYGLVVPYEQYF.

V usage is TRBV3-1 (or the pseudogene TRBV3-2) and J usage is TRBJ1-3; D not resolved. Trimming pared 4 bases from V and 0 bases from J, leaving 13 bases between. The CDR3 spans 16 residues. CDR1 and CDR2 from the germline V gene are LGHDT and YNNKEL (reference sequence). CDR3 loop: CASSPTGVGSGNTIYF. The CDR3 nucleotides read TGTGCCAGCAGCCCCACGGGTGTGGGCTCTGGAAACACCATATATTTT.

J is TRBJ2-5 and V is TRBV7-3; D is unclear. The CDR3 is 13 residues long. Germline-derived CDR1 and CDR2 are SGHTA and FQGTGA. Deletions cut 6 bases from V and 3 bases from J, with 11 bases between. The CDR3 spells CASSPSAEETQYF. CDR3 bases: TGTGCCAGCAGTCCTTCCGCGGAAGAGACCCAGTACTTC.

This rearrangement joins TRBV6-5 to TRBJ2-2, with 7 nucleotides matching TRBD2. The junction had 11 bases not matched to a gene; V was cut back by 3 bases and J by 7 bases. The CDR3 runs to 16 residues. Germline loops: CDR1 MNHEY, CDR2 SVGAGI. The CDR3: CASSYRQREIGGELFF. The CDR3 nucleotides are TGTGCCAGCAGTTATCGGCAGCGGGAAATAGGCGGGGAGCTGTTTTTT.

The chain recombines TRBV6-7 with TRBJ1-2; 8 bases agree with TRBD1. TRBV6-7 is an open reading frame, and its role is uncertain. The V and J ends lost 3 bases and 8 bases, in that order; junction bases with no gene match: 5. This CDR3 region has 13 residues. CDR3 nucleotide sequence: TGTGCCAGCAGTTATCGCGCAGGGGGCGGCTACACCTTC. This codes for CASSYRAGGGYTF.

This rearrangement joins TRBV19 to TRBJ2-5; TRBD1 matches at 7 bases. The CDR3 consists of 13 residues. The germline gives CDR1 LNHDA, CDR2 SQIVND (reference sequence). With V trimmed by 4 bases and J by 4 bases, 3 bases remained unmatched. This CDR3 reads CASSKAGGETQYF. The CDR3 bases are TGTGCCAGTAGTAAGGCAGGGGGAGAGACCCAGTACTTC.

This clone was recorded once. This rearrangement joins TRBV5-5 to TRBJ2-5, with a weak D call TRBD2 (5 bases). The CDR3 is 15 amino acids. Looked up from germline, CDR1 is SGHKS and CDR2 is YYEKEE (reference sequence). V was cut by 5 bases and J by 5 bases, with 19 bases left in between. The CDR3, as DNA: TGTGCCAGCAGACAAACTGAGGCGGGTATGGAGACCCAGTACTTC. Protein product: CASRQTEAGMETQYF.